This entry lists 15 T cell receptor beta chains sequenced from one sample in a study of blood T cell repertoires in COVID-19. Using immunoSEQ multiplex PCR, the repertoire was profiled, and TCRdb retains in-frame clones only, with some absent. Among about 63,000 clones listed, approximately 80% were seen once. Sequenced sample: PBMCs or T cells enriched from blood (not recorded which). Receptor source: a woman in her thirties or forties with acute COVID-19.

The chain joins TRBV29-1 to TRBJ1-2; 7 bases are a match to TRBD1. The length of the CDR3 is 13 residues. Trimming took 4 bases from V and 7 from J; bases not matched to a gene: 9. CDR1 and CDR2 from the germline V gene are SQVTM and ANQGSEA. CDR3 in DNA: TGCAGCGTTGGTACCCCGACAGGGCTTGGCTACACCTTC. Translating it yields CSVGTPTGLGYTF.

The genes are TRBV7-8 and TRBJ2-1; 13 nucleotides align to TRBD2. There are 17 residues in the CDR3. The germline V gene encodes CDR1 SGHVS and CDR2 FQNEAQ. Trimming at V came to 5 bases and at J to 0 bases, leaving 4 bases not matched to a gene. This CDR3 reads CASSIWTSGSSYNEQFF. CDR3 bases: TGTGCCAGCAGCATCTGGACTAGCGGGAGCTCCTACAATGAGCAGTTCTTC.

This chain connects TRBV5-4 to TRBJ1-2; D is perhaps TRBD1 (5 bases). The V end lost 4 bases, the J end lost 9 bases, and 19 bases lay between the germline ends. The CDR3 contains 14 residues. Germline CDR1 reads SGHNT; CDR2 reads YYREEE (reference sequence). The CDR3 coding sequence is TGTGCCAGCAGCCAGGGAGGTGCACGACAGAGCTACACCTTC. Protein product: CASSQGGARQSYTF.

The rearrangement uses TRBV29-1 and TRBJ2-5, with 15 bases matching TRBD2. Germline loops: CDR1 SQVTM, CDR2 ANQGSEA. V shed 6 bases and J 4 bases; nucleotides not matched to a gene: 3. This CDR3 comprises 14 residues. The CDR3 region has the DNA TGCAGCGTCGCGGGACTAGCGGGAGGAGAGACCCAGTACTTC. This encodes CSVAGLAGGETQYF.

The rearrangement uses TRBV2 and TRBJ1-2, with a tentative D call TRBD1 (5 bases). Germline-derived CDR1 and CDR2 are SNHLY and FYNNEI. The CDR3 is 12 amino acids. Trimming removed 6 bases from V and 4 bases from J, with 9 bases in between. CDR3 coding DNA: TGTGCCAGCAGGCCCGGGGGCTATGGCTACACCTTC. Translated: CASRPGGYGYTF.

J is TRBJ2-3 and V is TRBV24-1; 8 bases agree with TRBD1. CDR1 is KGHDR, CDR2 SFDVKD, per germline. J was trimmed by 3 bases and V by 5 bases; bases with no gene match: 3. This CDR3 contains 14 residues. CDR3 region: CATSVTGGTDTQYF. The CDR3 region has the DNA TGTGCCACCAGTGTCACAGGGGGAACAGATACGCAGTATTTT.

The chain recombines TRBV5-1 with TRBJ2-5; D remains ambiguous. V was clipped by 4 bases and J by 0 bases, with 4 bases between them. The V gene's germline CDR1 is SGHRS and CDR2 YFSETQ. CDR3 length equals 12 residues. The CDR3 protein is CASSLYQETQYF. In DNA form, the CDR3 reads TGCGCCAGCAGCCTTTACCAAGAGACCCAGTACTTC.

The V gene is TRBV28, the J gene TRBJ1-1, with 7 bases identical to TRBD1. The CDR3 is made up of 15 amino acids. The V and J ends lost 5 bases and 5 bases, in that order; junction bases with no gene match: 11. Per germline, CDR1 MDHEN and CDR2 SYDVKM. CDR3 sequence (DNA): TGTGCCAGCAGTCTTAGAGGGGGCGCGAGGACTGAAGCTTTCTTT. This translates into CASSLRGGARTEAFF.

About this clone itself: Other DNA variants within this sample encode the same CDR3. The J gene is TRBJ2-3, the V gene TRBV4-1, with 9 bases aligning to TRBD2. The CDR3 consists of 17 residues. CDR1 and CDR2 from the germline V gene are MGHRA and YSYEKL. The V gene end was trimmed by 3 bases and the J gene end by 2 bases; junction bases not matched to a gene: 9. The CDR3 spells CASSQLPGTSPTDTQYF. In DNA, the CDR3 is TGCGCCAGCAGCCAGCTCCCCGGGACTAGCCCCACAGATACGCAGTATTTT.

This CDR3 reads CASSLGGGYGYTF. The CDR3 bases are TGTGCCAGCAGCTTGGGGGGGGGCTATGGCTACACCTTC. This sequence joins TRBV5-4 and TRBJ1-2; TRBD1 is a possible D gene (5 bases). Germline V gene data show CDR1 as SGHNT and CDR2 as YYREEE (reference sequence). The CDR3 totals 13 residues. Trimming left V 0 bases short and J 4 bases short, with 7 bases between.

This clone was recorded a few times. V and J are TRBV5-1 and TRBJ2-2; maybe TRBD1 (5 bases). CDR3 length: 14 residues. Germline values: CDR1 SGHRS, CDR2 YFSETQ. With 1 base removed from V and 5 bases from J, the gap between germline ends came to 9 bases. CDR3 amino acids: CASSLLSGTGELFF. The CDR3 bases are TGCGCCAGCAGCTTGCTCTCAGGGACCGGGGAGCTGTTTTTT.

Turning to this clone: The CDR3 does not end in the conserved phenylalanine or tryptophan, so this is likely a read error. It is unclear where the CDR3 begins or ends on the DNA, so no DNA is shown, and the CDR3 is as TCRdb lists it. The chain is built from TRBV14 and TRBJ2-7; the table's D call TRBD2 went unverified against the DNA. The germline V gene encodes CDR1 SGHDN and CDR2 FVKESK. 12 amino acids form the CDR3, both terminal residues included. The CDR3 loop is CASSQDLAGPRI.

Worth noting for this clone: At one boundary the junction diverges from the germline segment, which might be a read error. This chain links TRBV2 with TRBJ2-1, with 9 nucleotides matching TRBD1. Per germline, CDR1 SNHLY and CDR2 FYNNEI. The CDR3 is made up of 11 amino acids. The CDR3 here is CASRVRDRALF. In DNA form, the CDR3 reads TGTGCCAGCAGGGTCCGGGACAGGGCGCTCTTC.

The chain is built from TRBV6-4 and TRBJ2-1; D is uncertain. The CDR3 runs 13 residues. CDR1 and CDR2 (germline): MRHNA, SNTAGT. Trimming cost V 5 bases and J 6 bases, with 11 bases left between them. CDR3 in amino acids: CASSNGLLNEQFF. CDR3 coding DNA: TGTGCCAGCAGTAACGGTCTCCTCAATGAGCAGTTCTTC.

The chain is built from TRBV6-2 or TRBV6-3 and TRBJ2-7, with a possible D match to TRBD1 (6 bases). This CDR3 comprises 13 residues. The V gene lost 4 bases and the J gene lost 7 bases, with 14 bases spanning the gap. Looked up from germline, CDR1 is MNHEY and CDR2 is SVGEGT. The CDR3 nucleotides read TGTGCCAGCAGTTCCCGACAGGTGAGGGAGCAGTACGTC. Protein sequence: CASSSRQVREQYV.